A single sample is the source of the 12 T cell receptor beta chains below, sequenced in a study of blood T cell repertoires in COVID-19. This table comes from immunoSEQ multiplex PCR, and its TCRdb copy is limited to in-frame clones, with some not included. The repertoire holds 120,000 to 150,000 clones, with roughly four fifths as singletons. Sequencing used PBMCs or T cells enriched from blood (not recorded which). These receptors came from a woman aged 50 to 60 with acute COVID-19.

The chain uses TRBV5-1 and TRBJ1-2; 7 bases map to TRBD1. The ends lost 0 bases at V and 6 bases at J; junction bases unmatched: 17. The CDR3 has 18 amino acids. CDR1 and CDR2 from the germline V gene are SGHRS and YFSETQ. The CDR3 spells CASSLGTGTETMIDGYTF. The CDR3 DNA reads TGCGCCAGCAGCTTGGGGACCGGGACAGAAACCATGATTGATGGCTACACCTTC.

The gene calls are TRBV7-2 and TRBJ2-1, with 8 positions matching TRBD2. The germline V gene has CDR1 SGHTA and CDR2 FQGNSA. V gave up 5 bases and J gave up 7 bases; unmatched junction bases: 13. CDR3 length: 16 residues. The CDR3 protein is CASSRGSGMFGNEQFF. The CDR3 bases are TGTGCCAGCAGCCGCGGTAGCGGGATGTTTGGGAATGAGCAGTTCTTC.

Notes on this clone: Germline and junction disagree at one end, which may indicate a read error. The rearrangement joins TRBV6-5 to TRBJ1-2; D may be TRBD1 (6 bases). Germline V lookup: CDR1 MNHEY, CDR2 SVGAGI. The CDR3 has 15 residues. The CDR3 region is CASSYSGGRLDGYTF. The CDR3, as DNA: TGTGCCAGCAGCTACTCGGGGGGGCGGTTAGACGGCTACACCTTC.

This chain uses TRBV16 with TRBJ1-2, with 8 positions matching TRBD1. Losses at the gene ends were 4 bases for V and 2 bases for J; bases not matched to a gene: 3. Germline V gene lookup returns CDR1 KGHSY and CDR2 FQNENV. The CDR3 contains 14 residues. The CDR3 DNA reads as TGTGCCAGCAGCCGGACAGGGACCAACTATGGCTACACCTTC. Its protein product is CASSRTGTNYGYTF.

The V and J genes are TRBV5-6 and TRBJ2-3; D possibly corresponds to TRBD1 (6 bases). Germline CDR1 reads SGHDT; CDR2 reads YYEEEE. This CDR3 is 17 amino acids long. Trimming took off 3 bases at V and 3 bases at J, with 20 bases between the two ends. The DNA for the CDR3 is TGTGCCAGCAGCTCCGATGGACAGCAAACGGGGACAGATACGCAGTATTTT. Its protein is CASSSDGQQTGTDTQYF.

V gene TRBV11-2 combines with J gene TRBJ2-7; TRBD1 aligns across 7 bases. V lost 4 bases to trimming and J lost 2 bases; unmatched junction nucleotides: 11. The germline V gene encodes CDR1 SGHAT and CDR2 FQNNGV. There are 16 residues in the CDR3. For the CDR3, the DNA is TGTGCCAGCAGCTCCCTTTTAGGGACAGAGACCTACGAGCAGTACTTC. This codes for CASSSLLGTETYEQYF.

This clone has only a few counts. The chain couples TRBV4-2 to TRBJ1-5; D is perhaps TRBD1 (6 bases). CDR3 length: 13 residues. Trimming shortened V by 4 bases and J by 6 bases, and 10 bases separated the two germline ends. Germline V gene lookup returns CDR1 LGHNA and CDR2 YNFKEQ. The CDR3 sequence: CASSLTGSQPQHF. CDR3 DNA: TGTGCCAGCAGCCTGACAGGTAGTCAGCCCCAGCATTTT.

The chain employs TRBV11-3 and TRBJ1-2; D may be TRBD1 (5 bases). Trimming removed 5 bases at V and 7 bases at J, with 14 bases between. The germline V gene has CDR1 SGHNT and CDR2 YENEEA. The CDR3 extends over 13 amino acids. The CDR3 is CASSGAGRGGYTF. CDR3 bases: TGTGCCAGCAGCGGTGCGGGGCGAGGTGGCTACACCTTC.

This clone has a handful of counts. J is TRBJ1-1 and V is TRBV18, with D possibly TRBD1 on 5 matching bases. V gave up 1 base and J gave up 4 bases, with 19 bases separating them. Germline V gene sequence: CDR1 KGHSH, CDR2 LQKENI. The CDR3 has 17 residues. Here the CDR3 DNA reads TGTGCCAGCTCACCACTCATAGACCGGGGGGGGGTCACTGAAGCTTTCTTT. It yields the protein CASSPLIDRGGVTEAFF.

As regards this clone: The junction departs from germline at one end; a sequencing error may be responsible. The rearrangement links TRBV7-9 to TRBJ2-1, with 12 bases fitting TRBD2. From germline, CDR1 is SEHNR and CDR2 FQNEAQ (reference sequence). The CDR3 consists of 14 residues. The CDR3 spells CASSLAGGPVEQFF. CDR3 DNA: TGTGCCAGCAGCCTAGCGGGAGGGCCCGTTGAGCAGTTCTTC.

This clone was seen more than once but under ten times. This chain joins TRBV7-9 and TRBJ2-7, with 9 positions matching TRBD2. Unmatched junction bases numbered 6, after V lost 8 bases and J lost 4 bases. Germline CDR1 and CDR2: SEHNR and FQNEAQ (reference sequence). The CDR3 runs 13 residues. The CDR3 loop is CASQGLASYEQYF. Here the CDR3 DNA reads TGTGCCAGCCAAGGACTAGCGTCGTACGAGCAGTACTTC.

Note on this clone: At one end, the junction sequence differs from germline, possibly due to a read error. The chain employs TRBV12-5 and TRBJ1-1, with D unresolved. CDR1 is LGHNT and CDR2 is FRNRAP in the germline V gene. The CDR3 loop spans 13 amino acids. The CDR3 here is CASGLRENSEAFF. The CDR3 nucleotides read TGTGCTAGTGGTTTAAGGGAGAACTCTGAAGCTTTCTTT.